What follows describes a single TCR beta chain. Its antigen remains unidentified. This sample is part of a study of T cell repertoires in cytomegalovirus infection. Overall study context: CMV infection plus the matching HLA type was flagged by public TCR beta signatures.

Using its own MiXCR run on the reads, TCRdb lists one record per CDR3 protein. The table records about 230,000 distinct CDR3 sequences, approximately 22% of them present only once. Study observations and caveats: HLA-C-restricted CMV clonotypes gave the most frequent clonotype in two of eight donors.

The clonotype comes from a human donor in good health (CMV status not recorded). Some clones in this sample may be carry-over from other donors' samples. Material for sequencing was CD8+ T cells from PBMCs.

Here the CDR3 reads CATSRDRDRDTPLHF. In DNA form, the CDR3 reads TGTGCCACCAGCAGAGACCGGGACAGGGATACACCCCTCCACTTT. J is TRBJ1-6 and V is TRBV15, with TRBD1 matching 9 bases. This CDR3 region has 15 residues. Germline V CDR1 and CDR2: LNHNV, YYDKDF (reference sequence). The ends lost 0 bases at V and 11 bases at J; junction bases unmatched: 5.